A selection of T cell receptor beta chains follows, all from one sample in a study of CD4+ T cells in melanoma. TCRdb's table, derived via immunoSEQ multiplex PCR, lists solely in-frame clones and lacks some. The sample has about 50,000 clones, 75% to 90% seen once; the top ten hold about an eighth. Sequenced material: peripheral blood. Receptors originate from a human donor with melanoma. Each CDR3 is given with its conserved first and last residue. Clone size appears in some rows only: once, few, many, or a class for an expanded clone.

j_call clone_size v_call cdr3_aa
TRBJ1-2 . TRBV7-2 CASSLPGQHGYTF
TRBJ2-5 . TRBV30 CAWSVGTSGQETQYF
TRBJ2-2 . TRBV9 CASSVRTGETGELFF
TRBJ2-3 . TRBV27 CASSFADTQYF
TRBJ2-7 once TRBV7-3 CASSLIPGPSYEQYF
TRBJ2-2 . TRBV19 CASSIVNTGELFF
TRBJ2-1 . TRBV7-7 CASSPGLDLPEQFF
TRBJ2-3 . TRBV7-2 CASSSTLLAGITDTQYF
TRBJ1-2 . TRBV13 CASSLWTGNYGYTF
. . TRBV29-1 CSVGTAYEQYF
TRBJ2-3 . TRBV7-3 CASSPLGEDTQYF
TRBJ1-1 . TRBV7-9 CASSFATGNTEAFF
TRBJ2-5 . TRBV6-5 CASHRWGETQYF
TRBJ2-3 few TRBV4-1 CASSHPHHGTETDTQYF
TRBJ1-1 . TRBV18 CASSPDRITEAFF
TRBJ1-1 once TRBV18 CASSPPGTNTEAFF
TRBJ2-1 few TRBV30 CAWSALAGYNEQFF
TRBJ2-7 once TRBV6-1 CASSDSASYEQYF
TRBJ2-5 . TRBV5-1 CASSLATKETQYF
TRBJ1-3 . TRBV7-6 CASSLNTDGSGNTIYF